The 21 T cell receptor beta chains below come from one sample, sequenced in a study of T cells in Graves' hyperthyroidism and ophthalmopathy. Amplification of TCR beta CDR3 regions was performed using RNA transcripts as template. The HTBI set primed first-round TCR CDR3 RT-PCR. TCRdb re-called the multiplex PCR reads through MiXCR, storing one row per CDR3 protein. The table includes 450,000 to 650,000 distinct CDR3 sequences, less than 25% detected once. Sequencing input: blood. Receptors originate from a man aged 18-30 years with Graves' hyperthyroidism.

This clonotype was picked up many times. The chain couples TRBV12-3 or TRBV12-4 to TRBJ2-5; D is perhaps TRBD1 (8 bases). V lost 4 bases and J 5 bases, leaving 17 bases between the germline ends. The CDR3 is 15 residues long. CDR3 region: CASSSQDREGETQYF. The CDR3 coding sequence is TGTGCCAGCAGTTCTCAGGACAGGGAGGGGGAGACCCAGTACTTC.

The V and J genes are TRBV6-5 and TRBJ2-7; possible D gene TRBD1, 5 bases. V lost 0 bases to trimming and J lost 3 bases, with 12 bases between them. CDR3 size: 15 residues. Germline V gene sequence: CDR1 MNHEY, CDR2 SVGAGI. The CDR3 reads CASSYSPTDNYEQYF. The DNA of the CDR3 is TGTGCCAGCAGTTACTCTCCGACAGACAACTACGAGCAGTACTTC.

There are many counts of this clonotype. The chain carries TRBV28 and TRBJ1-6, with a weak D call TRBD1 (6 bases). The CDR3 runs 14 residues. Trimming stripped 10 bases from V and 4 bases from J, with 14 bases between. Germline V gene lookup returns CDR1 MDHEN and CDR2 SYDVKM. This CDR3 is CATLDRPYNSPLHF. The CDR3 region has the DNA TGTGCCACCCTGGACAGACCTTATAATTCACCCCTCCACTTT.

This clonotype was observed at least ten times. The chain links TRBV6-1 to TRBJ1-5, with TRBD1 identical over 8 bases. The trim removed 3 bases at V and 7 bases at J, leaving 5 bases unmatched. Germline values: CDR1 MNHNS, CDR2 SASEGT. CDR3 length: 14 amino acids. CDR3 bases: TGTGCCAGCAGTGACGGACAGGGCGGGCAGCCCCAGCATTTT. This gives the protein CASSDGQGGQPQHF.

This clonotype was recorded many times. For the CDR3, the DNA is TGTGCCAGCACCCTCCAGGGGGGCTATGGCTACACCTTC. It translates to CASTLQGGYGYTF. V gene TRBV6-1 combines with J gene TRBJ1-2; 7 positions agree with TRBD1. The CDR3 spans 13 residues. Germline V CDR1 and CDR2: MNHNS, SASEGT. The V and J ends lost 7 bases and 4 bases, in that order; junction bases with no gene match: 6.

This clonotype was detected only a few times. This chain uses TRBV6-1 with TRBJ2-7, with D uncertain. The V gene's germline CDR1 is MNHNS and CDR2 SASEGT. The germline V and J ends were trimmed by 6 bases and 0 bases, with 18 bases remaining between them. This CDR3 contains 16 residues. CDR3 protein: CASSDRIVGLSYEQYF. CDR3 DNA: TGTGCCAGCAGCGACCGAATTGTGGGCCTCTCCTACGAGCAGTACTTC.

The sample holds many counts of this clonotype. The J gene is TRBJ2-5, the V gene TRBV9; D is possibly TRBD1 (6 bases). Germline V CDR1 and CDR2: SGDLS, YYNGEE. The CDR3 length is 15 residues. The V and J ends lost 2 bases and 1 base respectively, with 12 bases between them. This CDR3 reads CASSVSRGRQETQYF. The CDR3 coding sequence is TGTGCCAGCAGCGTTAGCAGGGGACGCCAAGAGACCCAGTACTTC.

This chain links TRBV12-3 or TRBV12-4 with TRBJ2-5, with TRBD1 as a possible D gene (5 bases). There are 15 residues in the CDR3. Trimming cost V 3 bases and J 4 bases, with 15 bases left between them. The CDR3 nucleotides are TGTGCCAGCAGTTTTCCAGGGCTTTGGGGAGAGACCCAGTACTTC. This translates into CASSFPGLWGETQYF.

The V gene is TRBV4-2, the J gene TRBJ2-5, with D uncertain. CDR3 length: 13 amino acids. V was clipped by 4 bases and J by 2 bases, with 8 bases between them. Germline CDR1 is LGHNA and CDR2 is YNFKEQ. CDR3 nucleotide sequence: TGTGCCAGCAGCCCATGGGTACAAGAGACCCAGTACTTC. Encoded protein: CASSPWVQETQYF.

This clonotype was seen many times. The chain uses TRBV6-1 and TRBJ2-7; D remains ambiguous. This CDR3 has 13 residues. The germline V gene encodes CDR1 MNHNS and CDR2 SASEGT. V was shortened by 4 bases and J by 0 bases, with 7 bases between the two germline ends. CDR3 coding DNA: TGTGCCAGCAGTGGCCTTCTCTCCTACGAGCAGTACTTC. This translates into CASSGLLSYEQYF.

Many counts were recorded for this clonotype. V usage is TRBV6-1 and J usage is TRBJ1-2; D not certain. The CDR3 extends over 12 amino acids. CDR1 is MNHNS, CDR2 SASEGT, per germline. The V end lost 5 bases, the J end lost 1 base, and 5 bases lay between the germline ends. CDR3 bases: TGTGCCAGCAGTCAGAATAACTATGGCTACACCTTC. Residues: CASSQNNYGYTF.

This clonotype occurred many times. J is TRBJ1-5 and V is TRBV6-1, with D possibly matching TRBD1 (5 bases). This CDR3 comprises 14 residues. The ends were cut back, 4 bases at V and 0 bases at J, with 7 bases in the middle. CDR1 MNHNS and CDR2 SASEGT come from the germline V gene. The CDR3 region is CASSGQNSNQPQHF. The CDR3 coding sequence is TGTGCCAGCAGTGGACAGAATAGCAATCAGCCCCAGCATTTT.

This clonotype has more than one count but fewer than ten. The rearrangement joins TRBV6-2 or TRBV6-3 to TRBJ2-6, with TRBD2 matching 12 bases. From germline, CDR1 is MNHEY and CDR2 SVGEGT. Trimming removed 4 bases from V and 0 bases from J; junction bases left unmatched: 4. CDR3 size: 18 residues. The CDR3 DNA sequence: TGTGCCAGCAGTTGGGGACTAGCGGGCCCCTCTGGGGCCAACGTCCTGACTTTC. Translating gives CASSWGLAGPSGANVLTF.

This clonotype has more than one count but fewer than ten. One junction end does not reproduce the germline sequence, and a read error may be involved. The rearrangement joins TRBV29-1 to TRBJ2-2; the D gene could be TRBD1 or TRBD2 (5 bases each). CDR3 length: 16 residues. From germline, CDR1 is SQVTM and CDR2 ANQGSEA. In DNA, the CDR3 is TGCAGCCCGAAAAGGGGACCGTTCAAGAGCACCGGGGAGCTGGTTTTT. Translation: CSPKRGPFKSTGELVF.

The table lists this clonotype with many counts. The chain uses TRBV20-1 and TRBJ1-5; no definite D call. CDR1 is DFQATT, CDR2 SNEGSKA, per germline (reference sequence). Trimming shortened V by 5 bases and J by 0 bases, and 11 bases separated the two germline ends. The CDR3 has 14 amino acids. Here the CDR3 DNA reads TGCAGTGCTCGGGCGATATCTAGCAATCAGCCCCAGCATTTT. This sequence encodes CSARAISSNQPQHF.

V usage is TRBV27 and J usage is TRBJ1-2; 9 bases are shared with TRBD1. V was clipped by 6 bases and J by 7 bases; unmatched bases: 12. Germline V lookup: CDR1 MNHEY, CDR2 SMNVEV (reference sequence). The CDR3 spans 15 residues. The CDR3 DNA follows: TGTGCCAGCAGAAATAACAGGGGGCCGGACTTTGGCTACACCTTC. Translated, it gives CASRNNRGPDFGYTF.

This clonotype has at least ten counts. V and J are TRBV18 and TRBJ2-7; 9 bases are shared with TRBD1. CDR3 length: 15 residues. V gave up 4 bases and J gave up 2 bases; unmatched junction bases: 6. CDR1 KGHSH and CDR2 LQKENI come from the germline V gene. CDR3 coding DNA: TGTGCCAGCTCACGCACAGGGGGCTCTACCTACGAGCAGTACTTC. Translated, it gives CASSRTGGSTYEQYF. The complete variable domain, with remaining parts taken from reference TRBV18 and TRBJ2-7, reads NAGVMQNPRHLVRRRGQEARLRCSPMKGHSHVYWYRQLPEEGLKFMVYLQKENIIDESGMPKERFSAEFPKEGPSILRIQQVVRGDSAAYFCASSRTGGSTYEQYFGPGTRLTVT.

This clonotype appeared many times. The chain carries TRBV6-2 or TRBV6-3 and TRBJ2-2, with 9 positions matching TRBD1. The J segment lost 3 bases and the V segment lost 7 bases, leaving 6 bases of the junction unmatched. Germline CDR1 and CDR2: MNHEY and SVGEGT. There are 15 residues in the CDR3. CDR3: CASNIQGADTGELFF. The CDR3 bases are TGTGCCAGCAACATACAGGGGGCTGACACCGGGGAGCTGTTTTTT.

This rearrangement joins TRBV25-1 to TRBJ2-7; TRBD1 is a possible D gene (7 bases). Germline loops: CDR1 MGHDK, CDR2 SYGVNS. This CDR3 has 16 amino acids. Trimming took 1 base from V and 3 from J, leaving 16 bases between them. The CDR3 coding sequence is TGTGCCAGCAGTGAATCTGGCCAGGGGGGAGGCTACGAGCAGTACTTC. As protein: CASSESGQGGGYEQYF.

This clonotype was counted many times. V usage is TRBV12-3 or TRBV12-4 and J usage is TRBJ1-2; tentative D call: TRBD1 (6 bases). Trimming took off 4 bases at V and 0 bases at J, with 12 bases between the two ends. The CDR3 runs to 15 residues. In DNA form, the CDR3 reads TGTGCCAGCAGTTACCGACAGGCAGCTAACTATGGCTACACCTTC. The encoded protein is CASSYRQAANYGYTF.

This chain joins TRBV12-3 or TRBV12-4 and TRBJ2-7, with 11 nucleotides matching TRBD2. V lost 6 bases to trimming and J lost 3 bases; unmatched junction nucleotides: 4. The CDR3 is 14 amino acids. The CDR3 region has the DNA TGTGCCAGCAGCCGACTAGCGGGATACTACGAGCAGTACTTC. Amino acid sequence: CASSRLAGYYEQYF.